This entry describes one T cell receptor beta chain. It lacks a known antigen. One base away there is no much larger clone; base qualities are not given. This sample stems from a study of T cell responses to AZD1222 COVID-19 vaccine (dated by TCRdb to about 2021). Notes on the research overall: AZD1222 recipients given second doses at about 4 weeks or at about 12 weeks were pooled, since spike-specific TCR depth and breadth were not found to differ between the two schedules. TCR sequencing covered more than 230 trial participants: roughly 200 given two doses of AZD1222 and 26 given two doses of MenACWY control vaccine. Trial participants were enrolled by age into subgroups of 18-55, 56-69 and 70-plus years, and 148, 28 and 57 TCR-sequenced participants, respectively, were included in these subgroups.

Here is what the overall study found, with its caveats: Because no day 14 peak-response samples were available, repertoires were characterized only after the peak T cell response. Conclusions about previously exposed vaccinees are limited because only a handful of AZD1222 recipients were SARS-CoV-2 seropositive at baseline. In the small 56-69-year group, the increase in depth fell short of significance, most likely because of low power. Nearly half of unique spike-specific TCRs reportedly recognized epitopes outside regions mutated in the B.1.351 and B.1.1.7 variants. A significant rise in spike-specific TCR breadth and depth was observed after two AZD1222 doses relative to day 0 and relative to MenACWY recipients. The whole spike protein was spanned by vaccine-associated CD4 TCRs, and dominant responses were seen in regions 160-218 and 743-854. Participants were mostly white British and included more females than males, and it was suggested by the authors that clonal diversity may have been underestimated.

The V end loses 5 bases and the J end loses 2 bases, and a stretch of 12 bases separates them. Taken from cysteine to phenylalanine, the CDR3 has 14 residues. Solely the CDR3 DNA is kept, with 42 bases framed from the first base. Sequences SQVTM (CDR1) and ANQGSEA (CDR2) are obtained from the germline V gene. The time point label of this sample denotes: baseline before first vaccination. Vaccinee samples were obtained from the UK trials COV001 and COV002, which included a single-blind randomized controlled phase 2/3 trial of AZD1222 (ChAdOx1 nCoV-19) in healthy adults. For TCRbeta chain sequencing, PBMC samples from trial participants were taken at day 0 and at day 28 after the second dose. The CDR3 regions of human TCRbeta chains were analyzed by immunosequencing. Per the source publication's procedure: Repertoire TCRs were checked for matches against a reference library of SARS-CoV-2-specific TCRs that had been generated using the MIRA antigen-specificity platform. Breadth was defined as the fraction of unique TCRs that were SARS-CoV-2-associated, and depth was defined as the fraction of total T cells that were SARS-CoV-2-associated. Each spike-specific TCR was assigned to its reactive spike region and to a CD4 or CD8 class using the MIRA data. Log10-transformed breadth and depth values were compared by one-way ANOVA with Sidak's multiple comparisons tests. TCRdb carries this immuneACCESS record with in-frame sequences only. Its versions omit some clonotypes, under half of them owing to an unresolved V gene in the studies checked, with the rest unexplained. The V and J calls and clone size are taken from that table; D and trimming were inferred from the DNA. Present in this sample are under 120,000 clones, about 93% of which were seen just once. The top ten clones comprise approximately 2.2% of the sample.

This clonotype originated in an adult in good health. The sequence joins TRBV29-1 to TRBJ1-4; the D gene is perhaps TRBD1, from 6 matching bases. The material was peripheral blood, obtained on day 0 of AZD1222 vaccination. The DNA reads as follows: TGCAGCGTTCGCCGGACAGTTACTAATGAAAAACTGTTTTTT. Its translation is CSVRRTVTNEKLFF.